These T cell receptor beta chains were read from a single sample in a study of blood T cells in healthy people across ages. One entry per CDR3 protein, called by TCRdb with MiXCR from the 5' RACE reads. This sample yields around 1,600,000 distinct CDR3 sequences, of which 35% to 45% are seen a single time; about 4% belongs to the top ten. Specimen: blood. All receptors come from a woman aged 18-29 years in good health. The CDR3 runs from the conserved cysteine through the conserved F or W. D genes are given only for firm matches. Only some rows state a clone size, as once, few, many or a class for expanded clones.

TRBJ1-1	few	TRBV4-1	.	CASSQAPAAPLSTEAFF	TGCGCCAGCAGCCAAGCCCCAGCAGCACCTCTGAGCACTGAAGCTTTCTTT
TRBJ2-1	many	TRBV5-1	TRBD2	CASRNGTSGSNEQFF	TGCGCCAGCAGGAATGGGACTAGCGGGAGCAATGAGCAGTTCTTC
TRBJ2-5	few	TRBV7-2	.	CASSLARRWRGFQETQYF	TGTGCCAGCAGCTTAGCGAGGAGGTGGCGGGGTTTTCAAGAGACCCAGTACTTC
TRBJ1-2	.	TRBV2	.	CASRGGRLSGYGYTF	TGTGCCAGCAGGGGGGGACGCCTCAGCGGCTATGGCTACACCTTC
TRBJ2-7	few	TRBV7-6	TRBD1	CASSSGQGMGEQYF	TGTGCCAGCAGCAGCGGACAGGGGATGGGCGAGCAGTACTTC
TRBJ2-1	.	TRBV27	TRBD2	CASTTSTGLAVWNEQFF	TGTGCCAGCACCACCAGCACGGGACTAGCAGTGTGGAATGAGCAGTTCTTC
TRBJ2-1	.	TRBV10-3	.	CAISRGAYNEQFF	TGTGCCATCAGCCGCGGGGCCTACAATGAGCAGTTCTTC
TRBJ2-1	many	TRBV28	TRBD1	CASSPSPTRQGSYNEQFF	TGTGCCAGCAGTCCTTCCCCTACCCGACAGGGGTCCTACAATGAGCAGTTCTTC
TRBJ2-5	.	TRBV28	TRBD2	CASSFVIAGGNQETQYF	TGTGCCAGCAGTTTTGTGATAGCGGGAGGGAACCAAGAGACCCAGTACTTC
TRBJ1-6	.	TRBV12-3/TRBV12-4	.	CASSAGASNSPLHF	TGTGCCAGCAGTGCAGGAGCCTCGAATTCACCCCTCCACTTT
TRBJ2-5	few	TRBV15	TRBD1	CATSVGQQETQYF	TGTGCCACCAGCGTGGGACAGCAAGAGACCCAGTACTTC
TRBJ2-7	few	TRBV29-1	TRBD1	CSVRTGVRSYNEQYF	TGCAGCGTAAGAACAGGGGTAAGATCCTACAATGAGCAGTACTTC
TRBJ2-5	.	TRBV5-1	.	CASSFGVEETQYF	TGCGCCAGCAGCTTCGGGGTTGAGGAGACCCAGTACTTC
TRBJ2-1	.	TRBV6-2/TRBV6-3	.	CASRNRRGGNEQFF	TGTGCCAGCAGGAATAGAAGAGGGGGCAATGAGCAGTTCTTC
TRBJ2-7	.	TRBV6-1	.	CASKGSVGYEQYF	TGTGCCAGCAAGGGCTCGGTAGGCTACGAGCAGTACTTC
TRBJ1-1	.	TRBV11-2	.	CASSLMRQLNTEAFF	TGTGCCAGCAGCTTAATGAGACAGTTGAACACTGAAGCTTTCTTT
TRBJ2-5	once	TRBV7-9	TRBD1	CASSQPTGARNQETQYF	TGTGCCAGCAGCCAACCCACAGGGGCTAGGAACCAAGAGACCCAGTACTTC